This record looks at one TCR beta chain sequence and its context. Its antigen is unidentified. This specimen comes from a study of CD8 T cells in Susac syndrome. Across the study: At the time of blood draw, patients with Susac syndrome were therapy-naive, receiving corticosteroids, or receiving intravenous immunoglobulin alone.

CDR3 length equals 15 residues. CDR1 and CDR2 from the germline V gene are MNHNY and SVGAGI (reference sequence). V dropped 7 bases and J dropped 7; count of bases not matched to a gene: 12. All included Susac syndrome patients satisfied recently defined diagnostic criteria for definite or probable disease. Study observations and caveats: None of the CD4+ T cell repertoires in Susac syndrome showed clonal expansion.

Reverse transcription of about 0.45 to 1 ug RNA was performed with random hexamers. The TCR beta CDR3 was amplified by immunoSEQ multiplex PCR across 54 Vbeta, 13 Jbeta. TCRdb reprocessed the immunoSEQ multiplex PCR reads with MiXCR, giving one entry per CDR3 protein. The sample has 170,000 or so distinct CDR3 sequences; 90% to 96% are singletons. The sequence was collected from a human donor with Susac syndrome. The sample taken for sequencing was CD4+ T cells from PBMCs. J is TRBJ2-1 and V is TRBV6-6, with 8 bases lining up with TRBD2. The CDR3 here is CASTPTGREGNEQFF. DNA of the CDR3: TGTGCCAGCACTCCGACCGGGAGGGAGGGGAATGAGCAGTTCTTC.